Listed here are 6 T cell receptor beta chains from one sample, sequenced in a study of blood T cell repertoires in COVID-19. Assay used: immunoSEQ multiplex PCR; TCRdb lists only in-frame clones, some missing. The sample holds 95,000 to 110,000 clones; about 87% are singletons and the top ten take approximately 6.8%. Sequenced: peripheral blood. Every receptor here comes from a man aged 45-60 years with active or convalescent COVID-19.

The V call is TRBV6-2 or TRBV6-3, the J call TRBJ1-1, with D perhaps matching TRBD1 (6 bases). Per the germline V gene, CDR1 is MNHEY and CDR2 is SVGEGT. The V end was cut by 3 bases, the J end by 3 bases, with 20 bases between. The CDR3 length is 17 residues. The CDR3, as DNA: TGTGCCAGCAGTTATCTCAGGGGCGTTGCTGTAGACACTGAAGCTTTCTTT. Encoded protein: CASSYLRGVAVDTEAFF.

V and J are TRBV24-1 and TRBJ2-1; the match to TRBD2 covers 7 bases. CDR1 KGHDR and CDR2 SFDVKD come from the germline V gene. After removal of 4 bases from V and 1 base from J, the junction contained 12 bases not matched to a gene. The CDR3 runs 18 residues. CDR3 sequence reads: CATSEPFSGLGSYNEQFF. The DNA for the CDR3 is TGTGCCACCAGTGAACCCTTTAGCGGGTTAGGATCCTACAATGAGCAGTTCTTC.

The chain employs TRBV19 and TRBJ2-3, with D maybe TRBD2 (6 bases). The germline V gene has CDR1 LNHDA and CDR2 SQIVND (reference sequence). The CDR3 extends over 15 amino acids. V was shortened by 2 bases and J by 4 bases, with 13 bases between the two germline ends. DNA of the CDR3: TGTGCCAGTAGTATAATGGGAGGCGGGGCAGATACGCAGTATTTT. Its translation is CASSIMGGGADTQYF. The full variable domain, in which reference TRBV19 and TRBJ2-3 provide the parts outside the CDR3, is DGGITQSPKYLFRKEGQNVTLSCEQNLNHDAMYWYRQDPGQGLRLIYYSQIVNDFQKGDIAEGYSVSREKKESFPLTVTSAQKNPTAFYLCASSIMGGGADTQYFGPGTRLTVL.

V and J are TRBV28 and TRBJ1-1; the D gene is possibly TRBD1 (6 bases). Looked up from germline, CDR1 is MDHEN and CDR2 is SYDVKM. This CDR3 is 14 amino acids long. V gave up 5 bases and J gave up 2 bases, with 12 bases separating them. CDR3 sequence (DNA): TGTGCCAGCAGTCGCACAGGGTTTAACACTGAAGCTTTCTTT. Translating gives CASSRTGFNTEAFF.

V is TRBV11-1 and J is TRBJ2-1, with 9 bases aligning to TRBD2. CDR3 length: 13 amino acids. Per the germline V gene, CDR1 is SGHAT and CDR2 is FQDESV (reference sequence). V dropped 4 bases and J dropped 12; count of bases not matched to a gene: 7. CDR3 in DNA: TGTGCCAGCAGCTCGGGCGGGAGGGCCCGGCAGTTCTTC. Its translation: CASSSGGRARQFF.

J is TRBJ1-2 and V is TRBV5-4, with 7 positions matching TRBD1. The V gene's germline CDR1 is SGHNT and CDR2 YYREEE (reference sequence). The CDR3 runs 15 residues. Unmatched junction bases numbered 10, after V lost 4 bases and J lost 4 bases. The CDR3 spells CASSKQGQKTYGYTF. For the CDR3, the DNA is TGTGCCAGCAGCAAACAGGGACAGAAAACCTATGGCTACACCTTC. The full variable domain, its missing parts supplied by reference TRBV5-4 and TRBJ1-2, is ETGVTQSPTHLIKTRGQQVTLRCSSQSGHNTVSWYQQALGQGPQFIFQYYREEENGRGNFPPRFSGLQFPNYSSELNVNALELDDSALYLCASSKQGQKTYGYTFGSGTRLTVV.